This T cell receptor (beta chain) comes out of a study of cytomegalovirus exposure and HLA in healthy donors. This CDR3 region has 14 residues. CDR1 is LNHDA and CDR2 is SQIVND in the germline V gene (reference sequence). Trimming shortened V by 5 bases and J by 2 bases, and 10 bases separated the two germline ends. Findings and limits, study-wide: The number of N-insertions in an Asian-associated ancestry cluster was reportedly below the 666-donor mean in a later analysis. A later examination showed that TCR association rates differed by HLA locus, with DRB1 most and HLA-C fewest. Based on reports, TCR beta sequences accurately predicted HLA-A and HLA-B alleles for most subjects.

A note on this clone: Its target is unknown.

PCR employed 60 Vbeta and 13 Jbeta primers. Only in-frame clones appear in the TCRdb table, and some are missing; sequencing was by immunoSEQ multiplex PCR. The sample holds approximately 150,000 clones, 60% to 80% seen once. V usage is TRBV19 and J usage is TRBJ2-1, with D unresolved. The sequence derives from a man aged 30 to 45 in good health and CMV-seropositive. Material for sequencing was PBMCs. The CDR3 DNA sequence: TGTGCCAGTAGTGAGCACGAGCCCTACAATGAGCAGTTCTTC. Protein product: CASSEHEPYNEQFF.